This record covers a single TCR beta chain. Its antigen is undetermined. The sample comes from a study of T cell responses to AZD1222 COVID-19 vaccine. Using immunoSEQ multiplex PCR, the repertoire was profiled, and TCRdb retains in-frame clones only, with some absent. This sample yields tens of thousands of clones, of which roughly 78% are seen a single time; 5% to 6.5% belongs to the top ten. In germline, CDR1 is SGHDN, CDR2 FVKESK. Trimming shortened V by 1 base and J by 5 bases, and 11 bases separated the two germline ends. This CDR3 has 14 residues. Broader study findings: After two AZD1222 doses, spike-specific TCR breadth and depth rose versus day 0. Spike-wide vaccine-associated CD4 TCRs dominated at 160-218 and 743-854. Of the AZD1222 recipients, only 5 or 6 were seropositive at baseline. Mostly white British, mostly female donors; authors suggested clonal diversity may be underestimated.

The starting material was peripheral blood, obtained on day 0 of AZD1222 vaccination. The chain has TRBV14 and TRBJ1-2, with no clear D. The TCR originated in an adult in good health. Here the CDR3 reads CASSQVDGIYGYTF. In DNA, the CDR3 is TGTGCCAGCAGCCAAGTGGACGGGATTTATGGCTACACCTTC.